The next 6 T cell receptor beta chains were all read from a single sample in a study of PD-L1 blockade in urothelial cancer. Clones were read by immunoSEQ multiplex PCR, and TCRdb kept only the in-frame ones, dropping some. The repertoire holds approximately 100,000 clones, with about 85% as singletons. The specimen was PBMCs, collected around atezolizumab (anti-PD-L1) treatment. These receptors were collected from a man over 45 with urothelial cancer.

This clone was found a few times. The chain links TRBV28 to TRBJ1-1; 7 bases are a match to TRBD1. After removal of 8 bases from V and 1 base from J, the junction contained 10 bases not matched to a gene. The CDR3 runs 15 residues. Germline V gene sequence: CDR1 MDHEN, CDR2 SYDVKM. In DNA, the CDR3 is TGTGCCAGCCGCCACCAGAGGACAGGGAACACTGAAGCTTTCTTT. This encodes CASRHQRTGNTEAFF.

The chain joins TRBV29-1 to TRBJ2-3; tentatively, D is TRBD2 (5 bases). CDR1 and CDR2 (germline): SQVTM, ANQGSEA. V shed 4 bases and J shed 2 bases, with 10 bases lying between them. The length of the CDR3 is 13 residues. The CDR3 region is CSVVGMNTDTQYF. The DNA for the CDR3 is TGCAGCGTTGTCGGGATGAACACAGATACGCAGTATTTT.

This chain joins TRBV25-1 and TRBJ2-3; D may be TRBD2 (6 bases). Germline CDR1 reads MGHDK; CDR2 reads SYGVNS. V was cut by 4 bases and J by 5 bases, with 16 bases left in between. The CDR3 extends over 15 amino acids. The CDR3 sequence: CASSGTGFGGDTQYF. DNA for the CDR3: TGTGCCAGCAGTGGTACGGGATTCGGGGGAGATACGCAGTATTTT.

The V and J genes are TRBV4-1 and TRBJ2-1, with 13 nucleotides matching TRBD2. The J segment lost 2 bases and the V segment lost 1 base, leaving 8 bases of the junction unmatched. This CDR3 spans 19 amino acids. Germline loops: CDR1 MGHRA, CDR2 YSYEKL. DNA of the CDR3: TGCGCCAGCAGCCAAGGGACTAGCGGGAGCTCCCCGGCCTACAATGAGCAGTTCTTC. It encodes CASSQGTSGSSPAYNEQFF.

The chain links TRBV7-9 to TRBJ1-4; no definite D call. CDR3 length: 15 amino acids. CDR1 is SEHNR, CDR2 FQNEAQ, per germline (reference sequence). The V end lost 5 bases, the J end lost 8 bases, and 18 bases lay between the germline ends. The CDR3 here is CASSVGADKREKLFF. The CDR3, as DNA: TGTGCCAGCAGCGTAGGAGCCGACAAAAGGGAAAAACTGTTTTTT.

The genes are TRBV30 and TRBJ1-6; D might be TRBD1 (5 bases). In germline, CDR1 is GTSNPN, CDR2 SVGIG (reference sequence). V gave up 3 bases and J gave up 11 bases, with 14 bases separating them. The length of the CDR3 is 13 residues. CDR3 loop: CAWRRGPDTPLHF. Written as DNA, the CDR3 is TGTGCCTGGAGAAGGGGTCCGGATACACCCCTCCACTTT.